The next 12 T cell receptor beta chains were all read from a single sample in a study of blood T cell repertoires in COVID-19. Profiling relied on immunoSEQ multiplex PCR, and the TCRdb table lists in-frame clones only, not all of them. The sample includes 150,000 to 200,000 clones, approximately 88% of them seen just once. Sequencing was done on a sample of PBMCs or T cells enriched from blood (not recorded which). Receptors were obtained from a man between 65 and 80 years old who had been exposed to COVID-19.

The rearrangement uses TRBV5-1 and TRBJ2-7; 9 nucleotides match TRBD1. In germline, CDR1 is SGHRS, CDR2 YFSETQ. V shed 0 bases and J 5 bases; nucleotides not matched to a gene: 6. This CDR3 comprises 15 residues. The CDR3 reads CASSLEGTGTHEQYF. The CDR3 DNA follows: TGCGCCAGCAGCTTGGAGGGGACAGGGACCCACGAGCAGTACTTC. Supplemented by reference TRBV5-1 and TRBJ2-7, the full variable domain reads KAGVTQTPRYLIKTRGQQVTLSCSPISGHRSVSWYQQTPGQGLQFLFEYFSETQRNKGNFPGRFSGRQFSNSRSEMNVSTLELGDSALYLCASSLEGTGTHEQYFGPGTRLTVT.

The chain combines TRBV7-2 with TRBJ1-2; D is ambiguous. The V gene lost 1 base and the J gene lost 7 bases, with 13 bases spanning the gap. Germline-derived CDR1 and CDR2 are SGHTA and FQGNSA. The CDR3 spans 14 residues. The CDR3 sequence: CASSLGPLEGGYTF. CDR3 coding DNA: TGTGCCAGCAGCTTAGGCCCCCTGGAGGGTGGCTACACCTTC.

The chain recombines TRBV21-1 with TRBJ1-2; the table's D call, TRBD1, was not checked against the DNA. TRBV21-1 is recorded as a pseudogene. The CDR3 runs 16 residues. The CDR3 DNA is TGTGCCAGCAGCAAAGAGATGGCCGGCTCAGGTCTTGGCTACACCTTC. Translation: CASSKEMAGSGLGYTF.

This chain uses TRBV19 with TRBJ2-2; 10 bases line up with TRBD2. This CDR3 has 16 amino acids. Per germline, CDR1 LNHDA and CDR2 SQIVND (reference sequence). After removal of 9 bases from V and 7 bases from J, the junction contained 14 bases not matched to a gene. The CDR3 sequence is CASPSASGSCRGELFF. The CDR3 DNA sequence: TGTGCCAGCCCGTCGGCTAGCGGGAGCTGTCGCGGGGAGCTGTTTTTT.

The rearrangement uses TRBV6-5 and TRBJ1-5, with 10 bases lining up with TRBD1. Germline CDR1 is MNHEY and CDR2 is SVGAGI. CDR3 length: 15 amino acids. V was pared by 6 bases and J by 1 base, with 3 bases of the junction left unmatched. The chain's CDR3 is CASRADRGSNQPQHF. CDR3 nucleotide sequence: TGTGCCAGCAGGGCGGACAGGGGGAGCAATCAGCCCCAGCATTTT.

This chain links TRBV7-2 with TRBJ2-7; 8 bases fit TRBD2. The CDR3 loop spans 15 amino acids. Per the germline V gene, CDR1 is SGHTA and CDR2 is FQGNSA. V trimming: 5 bases; J trimming: 6 bases; junction bases outside the gene matches: 12. The CDR3: CASSRTRGGPVEQYF. For the CDR3, the DNA is TGTGCCAGCAGCCGCACCCGGGGGGGTCCGGTCGAGCAGTACTTC.

The V and J genes are TRBV10-3 and TRBJ2-5; the match to TRBD2 covers 10 bases. Trimming took 4 bases from V and 5 from J; bases not matched to a gene: 4. This CDR3 is built from 14 residues. CDR1 is ENHRY and CDR2 is SYGVKD in the germline V gene. The DNA for the CDR3 is TGTGCCATCAGTGCCCTAGCGGGGGATGAGACCCAGTACTTC. Its translation: CAISALAGDETQYF.

For the CDR3, the DNA is TGTGCCAGCAGCCCAGACGGGGTAAGAGGCTACACCTTC. This gives the protein CASSPDGVRGYTF. This sequence joins TRBV12-3 or TRBV12-4 and TRBJ1-2, with unresolved D. Trimming took 6 bases from V and 8 from J, leaving 16 bases between them. The CDR3 runs 13 residues.

The chain recombines TRBV5-4 with TRBJ1-2, with D perhaps TRBD1 (6 bases). The CDR3 is made up of 13 amino acids. In germline, CDR1 is SGHNT, CDR2 YYREEE (reference sequence). Trimming cost V 0 bases and J 5 bases, with 8 bases left between them. CDR3 amino acids: CASSLDREYGYTF. The CDR3 DNA reads as TGTGCCAGCAGCTTGGACAGGGAATATGGCTACACCTTC.

This clone has more than one count but fewer than ten. The rearrangement uses TRBV19 and TRBJ2-2; perhaps TRBD2 as D (7 bases). This CDR3 is built from 14 residues. CDR1 and CDR2 (germline): LNHDA, SQIVND (reference sequence). Trimming removed 1 base from V and 7 bases from J, with 10 bases in between. Here the CDR3 reads CASSIGGGSGELFF. The CDR3 DNA is TGTGCCAGTAGTATAGGCGGGGGCAGCGGGGAGCTGTTTTTT.

This clone was seen a handful of times. The chain uses TRBV27 and TRBJ1-6, with TRBD1 identical over 11 bases. V gave up 5 bases and J gave up 7 bases; unmatched junction bases: 7. Germline assignment: CDR1 MNHEY and CDR2 SMNVEV (reference sequence). The CDR3 has 16 amino acids. The CDR3 spells CASSAGTGGFNSPLHF. CDR3 DNA sequence: TGTGCCAGCAGTGCCGGGACAGGGGGTTTCAATTCACCCCTCCACTTT.

This chain links TRBV27 with TRBJ2-4, with TRBD2 matching over 8 bases. The germline CDR1 and CDR2 sequences are MNHEY and SMNVEV (reference sequence). The CDR3 has 13 amino acids. The V gene end was trimmed by 3 bases and the J gene end by 9 bases; junction bases not matched to a gene: 4. As DNA, the CDR3 is TGTGCCAGCAGTTTCCAGCGGGAGAGCATTCAGTACTTC. Protein: CASSFQRESIQYF.